These T cell receptor beta chains were read from a single sample in a study of blood T cell repertoires in COVID-19. TCRdb's copy holds only in-frame clones and misses some; the assay was immunoSEQ multiplex PCR. The profile shows around 320,000 clones, about 91% of them singletons. The specimen was peripheral blood. Receptors were obtained from a woman in her 30s who had recovered from COVID-19. The CDR3 runs from the conserved cysteine through the conserved F or W. D genes are given only for firm matches. Size is omitted from some rows. Given values are once, few, many or a class for expanded clones.

CDR3 protein: CASSPEGIRSEQFF; CDR3 DNA: TGCGCCAGCAGCCCTGAGGGAATTAGAAGTGAGCAGTTCTTC; D gene: -; V gene: TRBV5-1; clone size: -; J gene: TRBJ2-1
CDR3 protein: CASSTGQPTYEQYF; CDR3 DNA: TGCGCCAGCAGCACGGGACAGCCGACCTACGAGCAGTACTTC; D gene: TRBD1; V gene: TRBV5-1; clone size: -; J gene: TRBJ2-7
CDR3 protein: CASSLGGGWEEQFF; CDR3 DNA: TGTGCCAGCAGCTTAGGCGGGGGGTGGGAGGAGCAGTTCTTC; D gene: TRBD2; V gene: TRBV7-9; clone size: many; J gene: TRBJ2-1
CDR3 protein: CASRKDRDPGTDTQYF; CDR3 DNA: TGTGCCAGCAGAAAGGACAGGGATCCAGGCACAGATACGCAGTATTTT; D gene: TRBD1; V gene: TRBV2; clone size: -; J gene: TRBJ2-3
CDR3 protein: CSVNPGGLGDTQYF; CDR3 DNA: TGCAGCGTCAATCCAGGGGGGCTTGGAGATACGCAGTATTTT; D gene: -; V gene: TRBV29-1; clone size: -; J gene: TRBJ2-3
CDR3 protein: CASSFGGANSPLHF; CDR3 DNA: TGTGCCAGCAGTTTCGGGGGGGCGAATTCACCCCTCCACTTT; D gene: -; V gene: TRBV27; clone size: -; J gene: TRBJ1-6
CDR3 protein: CASNGQTGTEAFF; CDR3 DNA: TGTGCCAGCAATGGTCAGACGGGGACTGAAGCTTTCTTT; D gene: -; V gene: TRBV28; clone size: -; J gene: TRBJ1-1
CDR3 protein: CASSPRPRTVDNEQFF; CDR3 DNA: TGTGCCAGCTCACCACGTCCCCGGACAGTAGACAATGAGCAGTTCTTC; D gene: -; V gene: TRBV18; clone size: -; J gene: TRBJ2-1
CDR3 protein: CASSPGQGRSGYTF; CDR3 DNA: TGCGCCAGCAGCCCAGGACAGGGGAGGAGCGGCTACACCTTC; D gene: TRBD1; V gene: TRBV5-1; clone size: -; J gene: TRBJ1-2
CDR3 protein: CASSLTSGTDTQYF; CDR3 DNA: TGTGCCAGCAGCTTGACTAGCGGCACAGATACGCAGTATTTT; D gene: TRBD2; V gene: TRBV7-2; clone size: -; J gene: TRBJ2-3
CDR3 protein: CASSKLQGEGTEAFF; CDR3 DNA: TGCGCCAGCAGCAAGCTACAGGGGGAAGGGACTGAAGCTTTCTTT; D gene: TRBD1; V gene: TRBV5-1; clone size: -; J gene: TRBJ1-1
CDR3 protein: CASSQPDREGSPLHF; CDR3 DNA: TGTGCCAGCAGCCAACCGGACAGGGAGGGTTCACCCCTCCACTTT; D gene: TRBD1; V gene: TRBV3-1/TRBV3-2; clone size: -; J gene: TRBJ1-6
CDR3 protein: CASSYSGAGTTDTQYF; CDR3 DNA: TGTGCCAGCAGTTATAGTGGAGCGGGGACCACAGATACGCAGTATTTT; D gene: TRBD2; V gene: TRBV6-2/TRBV6-3; clone size: -; J gene: TRBJ2-3
CDR3 protein: CASSRQGNQPQHF; CDR3 DNA: TGTGCCAGCAGCCGACAGGGGAATCAGCCCCAGCATTTT; D gene: TRBD1; V gene: TRBV7-9; clone size: -; J gene: TRBJ1-5
CDR3 protein: CASSLRTSPSEQYF; CDR3 DNA: TGTGCCAGCAGCTTAAGGACTAGCCCCAGCGAGCAGTACTTC; D gene: TRBD2; V gene: TRBV7-8; clone size: once; J gene: TRBJ2-7
CDR3 protein: CASSLDGTSGVDEQFF; CDR3 DNA: TGTGCCAGCAGCTTAGATGGGACTAGCGGGGTCGATGAGCAGTTCTTC; D gene: TRBD2; V gene: TRBV11-3; clone size: -; J gene: TRBJ2-1
CDR3 protein: CASSLEQGASGYTF; CDR3 DNA: TGTGCCAGCAGCTTAGAACAGGGGGCTAGTGGCTACACCTTC; D gene: TRBD1; V gene: TRBV11-2; clone size: -; J gene: TRBJ1-2
CDR3 protein: CASTEGQTRSQPQHF; CDR3 DNA: TGTGCCAGTACCGAGGGACAGACGAGGAGTCAGCCCCAGCATTTT; D gene: TRBD1; V gene: TRBV19; clone size: -; J gene: TRBJ1-5
CDR3 protein: CATSLGGRGQEQYF; CDR3 DNA: TGTGCCACCAGCCTTGGGGGCAGGGGGCAAGAGCAGTACTTC; D gene: TRBD1; V gene: TRBV15; clone size: -; J gene: TRBJ2-7
CDR3 protein: CASSANREGGMNTEAFF; CDR3 DNA: TGTGCCAGCAGCGCTAACAGGGAGGGGGGCATGAACACTGAAGCTTTCTTT; D gene: -; V gene: TRBV9; clone size: -; J gene: TRBJ1-1
CDR3 protein: CASSLAPPPRGKETQYF; CDR3 DNA: TGCGCCAGCAGCTTGGCCCCCCCGCCCAGGGGAAAAGAGACCCAGTACTTC; D gene: -; V gene: TRBV5-1; clone size: once; J gene: TRBJ2-5
CDR3 protein: CASSQIAGTGSGANVLTF; CDR3 DNA: TGCGCCAGCAGCCAAATCGCCGGGACAGGGTCTGGGGCCAACGTCCTGACTTTC; D gene: TRBD1; V gene: TRBV4-3; clone size: -; J gene: TRBJ2-6
CDR3 protein: CATSRDRDDSPLHF; CDR3 DNA: TGTGCCACCTCCCGGGACAGGGACGATTCACCCCTCCACTTT; D gene: TRBD1; V gene: TRBV15; clone size: -; J gene: TRBJ1-6
CDR3 protein: CASSQESGTVLSPLHF; CDR3 DNA: TGTGCCAGCAGCCAAGAATCCGGGACAGTTCTTTCACCCCTCCACTTT; D gene: TRBD1; V gene: TRBV4-2; clone size: -; J gene: TRBJ1-6
CDR3 protein: CASSRETGGHEKLFF; CDR3 DNA: TGCGCCAGCAGCCGAGAGACAGGGGGCCATGAAAAACTGTTTTTT; D gene: TRBD1; V gene: TRBV4-3; clone size: -; J gene: TRBJ1-4
CDR3 protein: CATQGMRGSYEQYF; CDR3 DNA: TGTGCCACTCAGGGGATGCGTGGCTCCTACGAGCAGTACTTC; D gene: -; V gene: TRBV10-3; clone size: -; J gene: TRBJ2-7
CDR3 protein: CATTTGMGAKNIQYF; CDR3 DNA: TGTGCCACCACGACAGGGATGGGGGCCAAAAACATTCAGTACTTC; D gene: TRBD1; V gene: TRBV24-1; clone size: -; J gene: TRBJ2-4
CDR3 protein: CASSRGVRGNQPQHF; CDR3 DNA: TGTGCCAGCAGTCGCGGGGTGAGAGGCAATCAGCCCCAGCATTTT; D gene: -; V gene: TRBV6-5; clone size: -; J gene: TRBJ1-5
CDR3 protein: CASSIDSTGQVGGYTF; CDR3 DNA: TGTGCCAGTAGTATAGACTCGACAGGTCAAGTCGGTGGCTACACCTTC; D gene: -; V gene: TRBV19; clone size: -; J gene: TRBJ1-2
CDR3 protein: CASSQVRDRPWEQYF; CDR3 DNA: TGTGCCAGCAGCCAAGTTAGGGACAGGCCTTGGGAGCAGTACTTC; D gene: TRBD1; V gene: TRBV14; clone size: -; J gene: TRBJ2-7
CDR3 protein: CASSLDRIDYEQYF; CDR3 DNA: TGTGCCAGCAGCTTGGACAGGATAGACTACGAGCAGTACTTC; D gene: -; V gene: TRBV5-4; clone size: -; J gene: TRBJ2-7
CDR3 protein: CASSDSYRIGAAHYGYTF; CDR3 DNA: TGTGCCAGCAGTGACTCGTACCGAATTGGGGCAGCTCACTATGGCTACACCTTC; D gene: -; V gene: TRBV6-4; clone size: -; J gene: TRBJ1-2
CDR3 protein: CASSIPGAGANVLTF; CDR3 DNA: TGTGCCAGTAGTATACCGGGGGCTGGGGCCAACGTCCTGACTTTC; D gene: -; V gene: TRBV19; clone size: -; J gene: TRBJ2-6
CDR3 protein: CASSPGTSRGVETQYF; CDR3 DNA: TGTGCCAGCAGCCCTGGGACTAGCCGGGGGGTAGAGACCCAGTACTTC; D gene: TRBD2; V gene: TRBV7-2; clone size: -; J gene: TRBJ2-5
CDR3 protein: CASSLLLAGADILQETQYF; CDR3 DNA: TGTGCCAGCAGCTTGCTCCTGGCGGGGGCCGACATTCTTCAAGAGACCCAGTACTTC; D gene: -; V gene: TRBV5-5; clone size: -; J gene: TRBJ2-5
CDR3 protein: CSALRGRFLYEQFF; CDR3 DNA: TGCAGCGCCCTCCGGGGTAGGTTTTTGTATGAGCAGTTCTTC; D gene: -; V gene: TRBV29-1; clone size: -; J gene: TRBJ2-1
CDR3 protein: CASPEGGGNSPLHF; CDR3 DNA: TGTGCCAGCCCTGAGGGGGGAGGGAATTCACCCCTCCACTTT; D gene: -; V gene: TRBV28; clone size: -; J gene: TRBJ1-6
CDR3 protein: CASSEGGVTNEKLFF; CDR3 DNA: TGTGCCAGCAGCGAGGGAGGGGTAACTAATGAAAAACTGTTTTTT; D gene: -; V gene: TRBV9; clone size: once; J gene: TRBJ1-4